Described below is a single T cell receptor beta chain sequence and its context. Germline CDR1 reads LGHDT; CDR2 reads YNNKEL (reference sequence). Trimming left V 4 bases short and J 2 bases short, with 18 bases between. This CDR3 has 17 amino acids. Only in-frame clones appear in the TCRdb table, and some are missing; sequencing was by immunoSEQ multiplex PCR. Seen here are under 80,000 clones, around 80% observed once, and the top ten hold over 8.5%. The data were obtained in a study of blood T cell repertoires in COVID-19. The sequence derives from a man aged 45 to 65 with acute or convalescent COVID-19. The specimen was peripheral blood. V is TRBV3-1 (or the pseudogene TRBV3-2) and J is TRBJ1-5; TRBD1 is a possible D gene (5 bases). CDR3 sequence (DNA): TGTGCCAGCAGCCCAGTTGGGGGGACCATGGGCAATCAGCCCCAGCATTTT. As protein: CASSPVGGTMGNQPQHF.